The rows below give T cell receptor beta chains drawn from one sample of a study of identical twins. MiXCR, applied by TCRdb to the 5' RACE reads, yields one record per CDR3 protein. Found here are about 730,000 distinct CDR3 sequences, 21% of them singletons; the top ten hold about 4.5%. The same specimen was also included in a second study, on T cells expressing NK-cell markers.

Sequencing was done on a sample of PBMCs. All receptors derive from a woman between 18 and 29 years old in good health. Both conserved end residues are trimmed from each CDR3. Fields, in order: V gene, CDR3 length, CDR3 protein.

>TRBV12-3/TRBV12-4|12
ASSSSPDGTEAF
>TRBV20-1|11
SAAGGRVDTQY
>TRBV24-1|10
ATSDGRQPQH
>TRBV6-5|12
ASSSEMLGSPLH
>TRBV6-1|13
ASRDPGHQIYGYT
>TRBV5-1|13
ASSLPGTETGELF
>TRBV2|10
ASGDLSYEQY
>TRBV5-1|12
ASSLAARENEQF
>TRBV6-4|13
ASSGTSGSNNEQF
>TRBV6-5|15
ASSYTSGGRYNNEQF
>TRBV5-1|12
ASSFGTGGYKQY
>TRBV10-3|11
ATRKTVNTEAF
>TRBV5-1|12
ASSFTKPPYEQY
>TRBV9|12
ASSATGAVGEQY
>TRBV20-1|12
SAKPQTPQETQY
>TRBV12-3/TRBV12-4|11
ASSSPTGNEQF
>TRBV10-3|11
AISYGMGTEAF
>TRBV11-2|16
ASSLVSREGKSTDTQY
>TRBV5-5|10
ASSFSDQTQY
>TRBV12-3/TRBV12-4|14
ASSSTTSGATDTQY
>TRBV5-1|10
ASGDRVNEQY
>TRBV27|13
ASSYGTNPTGELF
>TRBV24-1|13
ATSVSGLGDHEQF
>TRBV11-3|14
ASSLDGRGGNTEAF
>TRBV5-1|14
ASSLTSGETYNEHF